This entry lists 20 T cell receptor beta chains sequenced from one sample in a study of cytomegalovirus exposure and HLA in healthy donors (dated by TCRdb to 2015 to 2018). Library generation was performed with the immunoSEQ multiplex PCR assay. The source is immuneACCESS, and TCRdb retained only in-frame sequences with V and J called. Part of the clones is not carried over; for the studies checked, unresolved V genes explain less than half of this, and the remainder is unexplained. The sample table records 150,000 to 250,000 clones; roughly 81% of these occur just once. In total, the top ten clones hold around 1.2% of the sample. Material for sequencing was PBMCs. The receptors shown here come from a young woman in good health and CMV-seronegative.

This chain connects TRBV19 to TRBJ1-2, with 8 bases fitting TRBD1. The CDR3 covers 15 residues. J was trimmed by 2 bases and V by 4 bases; bases with no gene match: 6. Germline CDR1 LNHDA, CDR2 SQIVND (reference sequence). CDR3: CASSTPTGVNYGYTF. The CDR3 DNA sequence: TGTGCCAGTAGTACCCCGACAGGGGTGAACTATGGCTACACCTTC.

This clone was seen just once. The chain uses TRBV18 and TRBJ1-1; no clear D. V lost 0 bases to trimming and J lost 2 bases, with 10 bases between them. Germline loops: CDR1 KGHSH, CDR2 LQKENI. The CDR3 length is 15 residues. CDR3 residues: CASSPPVSRNTEAFF. CDR3 nucleotide sequence: TGTGCCAGCTCACCACCGGTTAGCAGAAACACTGAAGCTTTCTTT.

V and J are TRBV11-3 and TRBJ2-7, with TRBD1 identical over 10 bases. The CDR3 is 15 residues long. After removal of 3 bases from V and 5 bases from J, the junction contained 7 bases not matched to a gene. CDR1 SGHNT and CDR2 YENEEA come from the germline V gene. The CDR3 region is CASSLGQGSWDEQYF. The CDR3 DNA reads TGTGCCAGCAGCTTGGGACAGGGGAGTTGGGACGAGCAGTACTTC.

V is TRBV30 and J is TRBJ2-1, with TRBD2 matching over 9 bases. The CDR3 covers 17 residues. Trimming took 6 bases from V and 6 from J; bases not matched to a gene: 18. Per the germline V gene, CDR1 is GTSNPN and CDR2 is SVGIG (reference sequence). The CDR3 spells CACTSFSGTSSSNEQFF. In DNA, the CDR3 is TGTGCCTGCACTTCATTCTCCGGGACTAGCAGCAGCAATGAGCAGTTCTTC. The full variable domain, in which reference TRBV30 and TRBJ2-1 provide the parts outside the CDR3, is SQTIHQWPATLVQPVGSPLSLECTVEGTSNPNLYWYRQAAGRGLQLLFYSVGIGQISSEVPQNLSASRPQDRQFILSSKKLLLSDSGFYLCACTSFSGTSSSNEQFFGPGTRLTVL.

This clone was seen more than once but under ten times. Here the CDR3 DNA reads TGTGCCAGCAGCTTGGGGACAGGGGATAAGTGGGAGCAGTACTTC. This sequence encodes CASSLGTGDKWEQYF. This sequence joins TRBV27 and TRBJ2-7; 10 nucleotides agree with TRBD1. CDR1 and CDR2 (germline): MNHEY, SMNVEV (reference sequence). CDR3 length: 15 residues. The trim removed 6 bases at V and 7 bases at J, leaving 12 bases unmatched.

The chain is built from TRBV10-1 and TRBJ2-2; TRBD1 matches at 8 bases. The CDR3 consists of 16 residues. V lost 0 bases to trimming and J lost 6 bases; unmatched junction nucleotides: 6. Germline V gene data show CDR1 as WNHNN and CDR2 as SYGVQD (reference sequence). CDR3 in amino acids: CASSESTGAGAGELFF. The CDR3 nucleotides are TGCGCCAGCAGTGAGTCGACAGGGGCAGGGGCCGGGGAGCTGTTTTTT.

CDR3 DNA sequence: TGTGCCAGCAGTAGGGGGGGAGAGGAGGATGGCTACACCTTC. Translation gives CASSRGGEEDGYTF. The J gene is TRBJ1-2, the V gene TRBV6-6, with D tentatively TRBD1 (6 bases). Germline V gene data show CDR1 as MNHNY and CDR2 as SVGAGI (reference sequence). The length of the CDR3 is 14 residues. Trimming removed 5 bases at V and 6 bases at J, with 16 bases between.

The chain is built from TRBV2 and TRBJ1-5, with TRBD1 matching over 7 bases. V lost 6 bases to trimming and J lost 3 bases; unmatched junction nucleotides: 2. The CDR3 loop spans 13 amino acids. Germline V gene lookup returns CDR1 SNHLY and CDR2 FYNNEI. The CDR3 DNA sequence: TGTGCCAGCAGGGGGACAGTCAATCAGCCCCAGCATTTT. Its protein is CASRGTVNQPQHF.

V usage is TRBV19 and J usage is TRBJ2-7; no clear D gene. Trimming pared 1 base from V and 7 bases from J, leaving 14 bases between. The CDR3 consists of 14 residues. Germline V gene lookup returns CDR1 LNHDA and CDR2 SQIVND (reference sequence). The CDR3 coding sequence is TGTGCCAGTAGTATAGGTCCAGGCCCCTTGGAGCAGTACTTC. Translated: CASSIGPGPLEQYF.

This rearrangement joins TRBV23-1 to TRBJ2-7; D may be TRBD2 (6 bases). TRBV23-1 counts as an open reading frame of uncertain function. The length of the CDR3 is 16 residues. V lost 0 bases to trimming and J lost 3 bases, with 15 bases between them. The CDR3 region has the DNA TGCGCCAGCAGTCAATCGAGGAGGGACGGAGTCTACGAGCAGTACTTC. This gives the protein CASSQSRRDGVYEQYF.

This chain connects TRBV5-1 to TRBJ2-5; 8 nucleotides align to TRBD1. CDR1 SGHRS and CDR2 YFSETQ come from the germline V gene. V lost 4 bases to trimming and J lost 5 bases; unmatched junction nucleotides: 7. The CDR3 spans 14 residues. The CDR3 bases are TGCGCCAGCAGCCTCAGGGGGCGCAGGGAGACCCAGTACTTC. It specifies CASSLRGRRETQYF.

The chain employs TRBV27 and TRBJ1-1; D possibly corresponds to TRBD1 (5 bases). The V end lost 3 bases, the J end lost 1 base, and 15 bases lay between the germline ends. Germline lookup yields CDR1 MNHEY and CDR2 SMNVEV (reference sequence). The CDR3 has 16 amino acids. CDR3 loop: CASSFGSGRANTEAFF. CDR3 in DNA: TGTGCCAGCAGTTTCGGTTCAGGGAGGGCGAACACTGAAGCTTTCTTT.

V usage is TRBV9 and J usage is TRBJ2-1; 9 positions match TRBD2. The CDR3 loop spans 16 amino acids. V dropped 4 bases and J dropped 7; count of bases not matched to a gene: 12. Germline V CDR1 and CDR2: SGDLS, YYNGEE. The CDR3 coding sequence is TGTGCCAGCAGCTACCGCAGCGGGGGGCTAGGGAATGAGCAGTTCTTC. Translating it yields CASSYRSGGLGNEQFF.

The CDR3 here is CASSRQGGRVEEKLFF. In DNA, the CDR3 is TGCGCCAGCAGCCGCCAAGGGGGCAGGGTAGAGGAAAAACTGTTTTTT. V usage is TRBV4-1 and J usage is TRBJ1-4; 7 nucleotides agree with TRBD1. The CDR3 sequence is 16 residues long. The germline V gene encodes CDR1 MGHRA and CDR2 YSYEKL. V was pared by 4 bases and J by 8 bases, with 13 bases of the junction left unmatched.

The chain has TRBV2 and TRBJ1-5; possibly TRBD1 for D (5 bases). The CDR3 has 15 residues. Germline V CDR1 and CDR2: SNHLY, FYNNEI. The V gene lost 6 bases and the J gene lost 0 bases, with 12 bases spanning the gap. The CDR3: CASRGQGSSNQPQHF. The DNA for the CDR3 is TGTGCCAGCAGGGGGCAGGGTAGTAGCAATCAGCCCCAGCATTTT.

The chain's CDR3 is CASGTDLGETQYF. Here the CDR3 DNA reads TGTGCCAGCGGGACAGATTTAGGCGAGACCCAGTACTTC. This chain links TRBV7-7 with TRBJ2-5; TRBD1 matches at 7 bases. The V gene's germline CDR1 is SSHAT and CDR2 FNYEAQ (reference sequence). The CDR3 contains 13 residues. V lost 8 bases and J lost 5; bases outside the gene matches: 8.

The chain combines TRBV4-2 with TRBJ2-7; TRBD1 agrees at 7 bases. V was pared by 2 bases and J by 2 bases, with 3 bases of the junction left unmatched. Per the germline V gene, CDR1 is LGHNA and CDR2 is YNFKEQ. This CDR3 contains 14 residues. The CDR3 loop reads CASSQRTGPYEQYF. CDR3 sequence (DNA): TGTGCCAGCAGCCAAAGGACAGGTCCCTACGAGCAGTACTTC.

This clone was detected only once. The CDR3 bases are TGCGCCAGCCAAGACAGGGAATCTATTCGGGCTTTCTTT. Encoded protein: CASQDRESIRAFF. The rearrangement uses TRBV5-1 and TRBJ1-1; 7 nucleotides align to TRBD1. CDR1 SGHRS and CDR2 YFSETQ come from the germline V gene. The CDR3 consists of 13 residues. V lost 7 bases to trimming and J lost 11 bases; unmatched junction nucleotides: 14. Combining the CDR3 with reference TRBV5-1 and TRBJ1-1 gives the whole variable domain KAGVTQTPRYLIKTRGQQVTLSCSPISGHRSVSWYQQTPGQGLQFLFEYFSETQRNKGNFPGRFSGRQFSNSRSEMNVSTLELGDSALYLCASQDRESIRAFFGQGTRLTVV.

The genes are TRBV6-5 and TRBJ2-2, with 8 nucleotides matching TRBD2. Germline CDR1 MNHEY, CDR2 SVGAGI. This CDR3 has 16 residues. V lost 0 bases to trimming and J lost 5 bases; unmatched junction nucleotides: 5. CDR3 coding DNA: TGTGCCAGCAGTTACTCTTCCGGGGGGGTTACCGGGGAGCTGTTTTTT. It specifies CASSYSSGGVTGELFF.

The CDR3 spells CASNGNRDRGNQPQHF. The CDR3 nucleotides are TGTGCCAGTAACGGAAACCGGGACAGGGGCAATCAGCCCCAGCATTTT. The chain has TRBV19 and TRBJ1-5, with TRBD1 matching 9 bases. CDR3 length: 16 residues. Germline V gene sequence: CDR1 LNHDA, CDR2 SQIVND (reference sequence). Unmatched junction bases numbered 9, after V lost 7 bases and J lost 2 bases.